The rows below give T cell receptor beta chains drawn from one sample of a study of MAIT cells during Salmonella Paratyphi A infection. TCRdb recomputed calls from the 5' RACE reads with MiXCR, one row per CDR3 protein. The sample lists fewer than 1,500 distinct CDR3 sequences; 60% to 70% were seen once. The starting material was MAIT cells from blood, obtained at the last sampling point of the challenge study. The receptor set was obtained from a person between 18 and 75 years old who was deliberately infected with Salmonella Paratyphi A in a paratyphoid fever challenge study. Both conserved end residues are part of each CDR3. The D gene is left open where the match is weak. Clone size, where shown, is once, few, many, or a class for clones that have expanded.

J gene | D gene | clone size | V gene | CDR3 protein | CDR3 DNA
TRBJ2-2 | TRBD1 | NA | TRBV7-9 | CASSPGTAERGELFF | TGTGCCAGCAGCCCAGGGACAGCCGAGCGGGGGGAGCTGTTTTTT
TRBJ2-5 | TRBD2 | once | TRBV20-1 | CSARAASGGALETQYF | TGCAGTGCTAGAGCGGCTAGCGGGGGGGCACTGGAGACCCAGTACTTC
TRBJ1-5 | TRBD1 | NA | TRBV4-3 | CASSPQGDREAQPQHF | TGCGCCAGCAGCCCCCAAGGGGACAGGGAGGCACAGCCCCAGCATTTT
TRBJ2-5 | TRBD2 | NA | TRBV20-1 | CSARTRPAGEETQYF | TGCAGTGCTAGAACCCGTCCAGCGGGAGAAGAGACCCAGTACTTC
TRBJ2-2 | TRBD2 | NA | TRBV5-1 | CASSRTSGGDTGELFF | TGCGCCAGCAGCCGGACTAGCGGGGGGGACACCGGGGAGCTGTTTTTT
TRBJ2-3 | TRBD1 | NA | TRBV15 | CATSSPTDRQADTQYF | TGTGCCACCAGCAGTCCTACGGACAGGCAGGCAGATACGCAGTATTTT
TRBJ2-1 | NA | NA | TRBV7-2 | CASSLVGVTYNEQFF | TGTGCCAGCAGCTTAGTCGGGGTGACCTACAATGAGCAGTTCTTC
TRBJ2-5 | TRBD2 | NA | TRBV19 | CASTYGGGQETQYF | TGTGCCAGTACTTATGGGGGGGGCCAAGAGACCCAGTACTTC
TRBJ1-6 | NA | NA | TRBV12-3/TRBV12-4 | CASSPQGVVNSPLHF | TGTGCCAGCAGTCCACAGGGTGTGGTTAATTCACCCCTCCACTTT
TRBJ2-2 | NA | NA | TRBV4-2 | CASSQDLGTATGELFF | TGTGCCAGCAGCCAAGATCTTGGGACTGCCACCGGGGAGCTGTTTTTT
TRBJ2-5 | TRBD2 | once | TRBV20-1 | CSARGGFTLGTQYF | TGCAGTGCTAGGGGAGGGTTTACCCTAGGGACCCAGTACTTC
TRBJ2-1 | NA | NA | TRBV13 | CASSLQPDYNEQFF | TGTGCCAGCAGCTTACAACCAGACTACAATGAGCAGTTCTTC
TRBJ2-2 | NA | NA | TRBV20-1 | CSASSQEGQNTGELFF | TGCAGTGCCAGCAGCCAAGAGGGACAGAACACCGGGGAGCTGTTTTTT
TRBJ2-7 | TRBD1 | NA | TRBV5-1 | CASRPPEDRAYYEQYF | TGCGCCAGCCGACCCCCGGAAGACAGGGCTTACTACGAGCAGTACTTC
TRBJ1-5 | NA | NA | TRBV20-1 | CSANAKSTDQPQHF | TGCAGTGCTAACGCCAAAAGTACAGATCAGCCCCAGCATTTT
TRBJ2-1 | NA | once | TRBV4-2 | CASSQDGEESNEQFF | TGTGCCAGCAGCCAAGATGGAGAGGAGTCCAATGAGCAGTTCTTC
TRBJ2-5 | TRBD2 | NA | TRBV5-1 | CASSMGTSQSEETQYF | TGCGCCAGCAGCATGGGGACTAGTCAGTCCGAAGAGACCCAGTACTTC
TRBJ2-7 | NA | NA | TRBV20-1 | CSAPGAVSYEQYF | TGCAGTGCCCCGGGGGCGGTCTCCTACGAGCAGTACTTC
TRBJ2-7 | TRBD2 | NA | TRBV13 | CASSPLAGRSPQYF | TGTGCCAGCAGCCCCCTAGCGGGACGTTCCCCACAGTACTTC
TRBJ1-1 | NA | many | TRBV20-1 | CSAKGLSDTEAFF | TGCAGTGCTAAGGGACTCTCGGACACTGAAGCTTTCTTT
TRBJ2-1 | TRBD2 | NA | TRBV7-6 | CASSLAASGRAGYNEQFF | TGTGCCAGCAGCTTAGCGGCTAGCGGGAGGGCAGGCTACAATGAGCAGTTCTTC
TRBJ2-3 | NA | NA | TRBV20-1 | CSGFLPGTDTQYF | TGCAGTGGATTTCTTCCAGGCACAGATACGCAGTATTTT
TRBJ1-5 | TRBD1 | NA | TRBV20-1 | CSARGQGFGPQHF | TGCAGTGCCAGGGGACAGGGGTTCGGGCCCCAGCATTTT
TRBJ2-7 | TRBD1 | few | TRBV2 | CASSEAVGGSEEQYF | TGTGCCAGCAGTGAAGCAGTAGGGGGCTCGGAGGAGCAGTACTTC
TRBJ2-1 | NA | NA | TRBV5-1 | CASSLSQRDNEQFF | TGCGCCAGCAGCTTGTCACAGCGGGACAATGAGCAGTTCTTC
TRBJ2-3 | TRBD1 | NA | TRBV20-1 | CSAGEGGDTDTQYF | TGCAGTGCTGGTGAAGGGGGCGACACAGATACGCAGTATTTT
TRBJ2-1 | TRBD1 | NA | TRBV5-1 | CASSLGTGGIYEQFF | TGCGCCAGCAGCCTTGGGACAGGGGGCATCTATGAGCAGTTCTTC
TRBJ2-7 | TRBD2 | many | TRBV20-1 | CSARGGDSGFSYEQYF | TGCAGTGCTAGAGGTGGGGATAGCGGGTTCTCCTACGAGCAGTACTTC
TRBJ1-2 | NA | once | TRBV6-5 | CASSRQIQETYGYTF | TGTGCCAGCAGCCGTCAAATACAGGAGACCTATGGCTACACCTTC
TRBJ2-7 | NA | NA | TRBV20-1 | CSAPDDSYEQYF | TGCAGTGCTCCGGACGACTCCTACGAGCAGTACTTC
TRBJ1-5 | TRBD1 | NA | TRBV12-3/TRBV12-4 | CASSHRGYSNQPQHF | TGTGCCAGCAGCCACAGGGGATATAGCAATCAGCCCCAGCATTTT
TRBJ2-2 | TRBD1 | NA | TRBV4-2 | CASSEVGTGDTGELFF | TGTGCCAGCAGTGAAGTGGGGACAGGGGACACCGGGGAGCTGTTTTTT
TRBJ2-7 | TRBD1 | NA | TRBV24-1 | CATDREYEQYF | TGTGCCACGGACAGGGAATACGAGCAGTACTTC
TRBJ2-2 | TRBD1 | medium-sized | TRBV19 | CASTPPDRDTGELFF | TGTGCCAGTACCCCTCCCGACAGGGACACCGGGGAGCTGTTTTTT
TRBJ1-5 | TRBD1 | NA | TRBV7-6 | CASSQTGNQPQHF | TGTGCCAGCAGCCAGACAGGGAATCAGCCCCAGCATTTT
TRBJ1-5 | NA | NA | TRBV7-9 | CASGLGVGAINQPQHF | TGTGCCAGCGGCTTAGGGGTAGGGGCTATCAATCAGCCCCAGCATTTT
TRBJ1-4 | TRBD1 | NA | TRBV3-1 | CASSHAGQGKEKLFF | TGTGCCAGCAGCCATGCGGGACAGGGGAAAGAAAAACTGTTTTTT
TRBJ2-1 | TRBD2 | few | TRBV6-4 | CASSPTEAGGEQFF | TGTGCCAGCAGTCCCACCGAGGCGGGAGGTGAGCAGTTCTTC
TRBJ2-1 | TRBD2 | few | TRBV5-1 | CASSLTSAYNEQFF | TGCGCCAGCAGCTTAACTAGCGCCTACAATGAGCAGTTCTTC
TRBJ2-3 | TRBD2 | few | TRBV20-1 | CSARDGGGQERGSGADTQYF | TGCAGTGCTAGAGATGGGGGGGGCCAAGAGAGGGGTAGCGGGGCAGATACGCAGTATTTT
TRBJ1-2 | NA | medium-sized | TRBV6-4 | CASSDSASSDGYTF | TGTGCCAGCAGTGACTCGGCCAGTTCGGATGGCTACACCTTC
TRBJ1-5 | NA | NA | TRBV20-1 | CSAREAGPSNQPQHF | TGCAGTGCTAGAGAAGCGGGCCCGAGCAATCAGCCCCAGCATTTT